Below, 24 T cell receptor beta chains from the same sample are listed, as sequenced in a study of brain T cells in children with intractable seizures. Produced via immunoSEQ multiplex PCR; TCRdb's table is partial and in-frame only. The sample has about 340,000 clones, about 93% seen once. Documented time point: blood from clinic visit 5 months post-surgery; TSC patient then seizure free. Sequenced here: peripheral blood, sampled about 5 months after surgery. These receptors were obtained from a boy in the first two years of life with tuberous sclerosis and intractable seizures.

The rearrangement joins TRBV5-6 to TRBJ2-7; a possible D gene is TRBD1 (6 bases). Trimming removed 3 bases at V and 3 bases at J, with 13 bases between. The CDR3 sequence is 14 residues long. Germline loops: CDR1 SGHDT, CDR2 YYEEEE. In DNA form, the CDR3 reads TGTGCCAGCAGCTCCGGGATAGGGGGCTACGAGCAGTACTTC. This encodes CASSSGIGGYEQYF.

This sequence joins TRBV13 and TRBJ2-7; no reliable D call. The germline CDR1 and CDR2 sequences are PRHDT and FYEKMQ (reference sequence). The CDR3 is 11 residues long. The V end lost 5 bases, the J end lost 0 bases, and 2 bases lay between the germline ends. CDR3 amino acids: CASSLSYEQYF. The DNA of the CDR3 is TGTGCCAGCAGCCTCTCCTACGAGCAGTACTTC.

The genes are TRBV7-3 and TRBJ2-2; D ambiguous. In germline, CDR1 is SGHTA, CDR2 FQGTGA. With 0 bases removed from V and 1 base from J, the gap between germline ends came to 9 bases. The CDR3 loop spans 16 amino acids. The CDR3 DNA reads TGTGCCAGCAGCTTAACTGGTCCGATGAACACCGGGGAGCTGTTTTTT. This codes for CASSLTGPMNTGELFF.

This clone occurred once. The chain employs TRBV27 and TRBJ1-2, with TRBD1 as a possible D gene (5 bases). Per germline, CDR1 MNHEY and CDR2 SMNVEV (reference sequence). The CDR3 covers 13 residues. The V end lost 5 bases, the J end lost 8 bases, and 15 bases lay between the germline ends. CDR3 in DNA: TGTGCCAGCAGTCTAGGGGACGGCCGGGGCTACACCTTC. Its translation: CASSLGDGRGYTF.

This clone was recorded once. This chain connects TRBV19 to TRBJ2-2; no clear D gene. V was cut by 1 base and J by 1 base, with 4 bases left in between. CDR1 is LNHDA, CDR2 SQIVND, per germline (reference sequence). This CDR3 region has 14 residues. The CDR3 region has the DNA TGTGCCAGTAGTATAGCCGTGAACACCGGGGAGCTGTTTTTT. Its protein is CASSIAVNTGELFF.

This chain joins TRBV30 and TRBJ2-2; 9 nucleotides match TRBD2. This CDR3 spans 15 amino acids. CDR1 and CDR2 from the germline V gene are GTSNPN and SVGIG (reference sequence). The ends lost 2 bases at V and 7 bases at J; junction bases unmatched: 8. Here the CDR3 reads CAWSLLAGIGGELFF. The CDR3 nucleotides are TGTGCCTGGAGTTTACTAGCGGGTATAGGCGGGGAGCTGTTTTTT.

The genes are TRBV13 and TRBJ2-7, with 10 bases fitting TRBD2. The germline V gene has CDR1 PRHDT and CDR2 FYEKMQ (reference sequence). Losses at the gene ends were 4 bases for V and 5 bases for J; bases not matched to a gene: 5. The CDR3 totals 14 residues. For the CDR3, the DNA is TGTGCCAGCAGCTGGAGCGGGAGGGCCGACGAGCAGTACTTC. It is translated as CASSWSGRADEQYF.

The rearrangement uses TRBV7-9 and TRBJ2-1; 7 bases agree with TRBD2. CDR3 length: 16 residues. Germline V CDR1 and CDR2: SEHNR, FQNEAQ (reference sequence). V shed 5 bases and J 1 base; nucleotides not matched to a gene: 8. The CDR3: CASSAKLAQSYNEQFF. The CDR3 bases are TGTGCCAGCAGCGCCAAACTAGCGCAATCCTACAATGAGCAGTTCTTC.

For the CDR3, the DNA is TGTGCCAGCAGCCCAGGCGGGGGCCCCAGGTATACGCAGTATTTT. Amino acids: CASSPGGGPRYTQYF. The chain recombines TRBV7-2 with TRBJ2-3; possible D gene TRBD2, 7 bases. The CDR3 totals 15 residues. Trimming stripped 5 bases from V and 7 bases from J, with 19 bases between. From germline, CDR1 is SGHTA and CDR2 FQGNSA.

This clone appeared a single time. The chain combines TRBV12-5 with TRBJ1-2, with D uncertain. V shed 1 base and J shed 5 bases, with 8 bases lying between them. The CDR3 consists of 13 residues. The germline V gene has CDR1 LGHNT and CDR2 FRNRAP. The CDR3 reads CASGLGSLYGYTF. The CDR3 DNA reads TGTGCTAGTGGTTTGGGGTCCTTATATGGCTACACCTTC.

This clone was seen a single time. The chain uses TRBV2 and TRBJ2-5; D is ambiguous. Looked up from germline, CDR1 is SNHLY and CDR2 is FYNNEI. The CDR3 sequence is 13 residues long. Deletions cut 8 bases from V and 1 base from J, with 11 bases between. The CDR3 reads CASVRQIQETQYF. CDR3 nucleotides: TGTGCCAGCGTTCGGCAGATCCAAGAGACCCAGTACTTC. Using reference TRBV2 and TRBJ2-5 for the parts outside the CDR3, the full variable domain is EPEVTQTPSHQVTQMGQEVILRCVPISNHLYFYWYRQILGQKVEFLVSFYNNEISEKSEIFDDQFSVERPDGSNFTLKIRSTKLEDSAMYFCASVRQIQETQYFGPGTRLLVL.

In the case of this clone: This sample also contains other DNA sequences that code for the same CDR3. J is TRBJ2-7 and V is TRBV5-1; D is uncertain. Germline CDR1 is SGHRS and CDR2 is YFSETQ. Between the trimmed V and J ends, which lost 4 bases and 2 bases, there was a span of 4 bases. CDR3 length equals 11 residues. The CDR3 reads CASSLTYEQYF. For the CDR3, the DNA is TGCGCCAGCAGCCTAACCTACGAGCAGTACTTC.

The rearrangement uses TRBV27 and TRBJ2-2, with 8 bases fitting TRBD2. The V gene's germline CDR1 is MNHEY and CDR2 SMNVEV (reference sequence). The CDR3 has 14 residues. The V and J ends lost 8 bases and 0 bases, in that order; junction bases with no gene match: 2. CDR3 sequence: CASGTRSNTGELFF. The DNA for the CDR3 is TGTGCCAGCGGGACTAGATCGAACACCGGGGAGCTGTTTTTT.

To note about this clone: A junction boundary mismatches the germline segment, possibly from a read error. The gene calls are TRBV3-1 (or the pseudogene TRBV3-2) and TRBJ1-2, with 7 bases matching TRBD1. The germline CDR1 and CDR2 sequences are LGHDT and YNNKEL (reference sequence). CDR3 size: 14 residues. The CDR3 DNA follows: TGTGCCAGCAGCAAAGACAGGGCCCCTGATGGCTACACCTTC. Protein sequence: CASSKDRAPDGYTF.

The genes are TRBV19 and TRBJ1-6; D is unresolved. CDR1 and CDR2 from the germline V gene are LNHDA and SQIVND (reference sequence). V lost 3 bases and J 7 bases, leaving 10 bases between the germline ends. The CDR3 spans 14 residues. CDR3 bases: TGTGCCAGTAGTATCCTAGGCGGCAATTCACCCCTCCACTTT. It specifies CASSILGGNSPLHF.

The gene calls are TRBV5-6 and TRBJ1-6; a possible D gene is TRBD1 (5 bases). The germline gives CDR1 SGHDT, CDR2 YYEEEE. Trimming left V 0 bases short and J 6 bases short, with 10 bases between. The CDR3 runs 15 residues. The CDR3: CASSLAGLGNSPLHF. Written as DNA, the CDR3 is TGTGCCAGCAGCTTGGCGGGGCTCGGTAATTCACCCCTCCACTTT.

The V call is TRBV20-1, the J call TRBJ2-1; D remains ambiguous. This CDR3 contains 11 residues. Germline values: CDR1 DFQATT, CDR2 SNEGSKA (reference sequence). The V gene lost 6 bases and the J gene lost 9 bases, with 12 bases spanning the gap. The CDR3 spells CSALVYGEQFF. The DNA for the CDR3 is TGCAGTGCCTTAGTCTACGGTGAGCAGTTCTTC.

Regarding this clone: This sample also contains other DNA sequences that code for the same CDR3. CDR3 in amino acids: CASSSGTGAYEQYF. CDR3 nucleotide sequence: TGTGCCAGTAGTAGCGGGACCGGAGCCTACGAGCAGTACTTC. The chain joins TRBV19 to TRBJ2-7; D is perhaps TRBD2 (6 bases). The CDR3 contains 14 residues. The germline V gene encodes CDR1 LNHDA and CDR2 SQIVND (reference sequence). Deletions cut 4 bases from V and 2 bases from J, with 12 bases between.

CDR3 protein: CASIEGPGGPYNEQFF. CDR3 DNA sequence: TGTGCCAGCATTGAGGGTCCTGGGGGGCCCTACAATGAGCAGTTCTTC. The rearrangement links TRBV6-1 to TRBJ2-1, with D perhaps TRBD1 or TRBD2 (6 bases each). The V gene's germline CDR1 is MNHNS and CDR2 SASEGT. Trimming stripped 7 bases from V and 2 bases from J, with 18 bases between. The CDR3 is 16 amino acids.

This clone showed up just a few times. V gene TRBV27 combines with J gene TRBJ2-7, with 10 bases matching TRBD2. Per the germline V gene, CDR1 is MNHEY and CDR2 is SMNVEV (reference sequence). The CDR3 is 15 amino acids. V lost 2 bases to trimming and J lost 3 bases; unmatched junction nucleotides: 4. The CDR3 sequence is CASSLPASGSYEQYF. The CDR3, as DNA: TGTGCCAGCAGTTTACCGGCTAGCGGGAGCTACGAGCAGTACTTC.

V and J are TRBV3-1 (or the pseudogene TRBV3-2) and TRBJ2-3, with D uncertain. The CDR3 has 13 residues. Germline loops: CDR1 LGHDT, CDR2 YNNKEL (reference sequence). The V gene lost 1 base and the J gene lost 6 bases, with 8 bases spanning the gap. The CDR3 spells CASSQVRGDTQYF. As DNA, the CDR3 is TGTGCCAGCAGCCAAGTACGTGGCGATACGCAGTATTTT.

V and J are TRBV6-5 and TRBJ2-3; D might be TRBD2 (6 bases). Trimming cost V 6 bases and J 10 bases, with 20 bases left between them. CDR1 is MNHEY and CDR2 is SVGAGI in the germline V gene. This CDR3 has 14 amino acids. In DNA, the CDR3 is TGTGCCAGCAGCCCCGAGTTTGGGACTTCGGCGCAGTATTTT. Its translation: CASSPEFGTSAQYF.

The chain uses TRBV15 and TRBJ1-6, with unresolved D. V was clipped by 9 bases and J by 0 bases, with 12 bases between them. CDR1 is LNHNV and CDR2 is YYDKDF in the germline V gene (reference sequence). The CDR3 has 15 residues. As DNA, the CDR3 is TGTGCCACTCGCCCTTCTAGCTCCTATAATTCACCCCTCCACTTT. It specifies CATRPSSSYNSPLHF.

The chain carries TRBV4-1 and TRBJ2-2, with 13 nucleotides matching TRBD2. The germline gives CDR1 MGHRA, CDR2 YSYEKL. V trimming: 1 base; J trimming: 6 bases; junction bases outside the gene matches: 14. The CDR3 covers 20 residues. CDR3 coding DNA: TGCGCCAGCAGCCAAGGAGGGCAGATACTAGCGGGAGGGAGCCCCGGGGAGCTGTTTTTT. It translates to CASSQGGQILAGGSPGELFF.